The rows below give T cell receptor beta chains drawn from one sample of a study of early T cells in non-severe SARS-CoV-2 infection. Via MiXCR, TCRdb re-called the 5' RACE reads, giving one row per CDR3 protein. The sample consists of tens of thousands of distinct CDR3 sequences, 11% of them appearing once. Sequencing was carried out using whole blood. The receptor source for this set is an adult who was a healthcare worker with PCR-confirmed SARS-CoV-2 infection or an uninfected control (not recorded which). Each CDR3 is given with its conserved first and last residue. The order of the fields is V gene, clone size, D gene, J gene, CDR3 protein. A D gene is named only where the DNA matches it firmly. Only some rows state a clone size, as once, few, many or a class for expanded clones.

V gene: TRBV28; clone size: few; D gene: .; J gene: TRBJ2-7; CDR3 protein: CASSLSTMQYF
V gene: TRBV20-1; clone size: .; D gene: .; J gene: TRBJ1-2; CDR3 protein: CSAIPQGFDYGYTF
V gene: TRBV20-1; clone size: many; D gene: .; J gene: TRBJ1-2; CDR3 protein: CSARTGYTF
V gene: TRBV7-8; clone size: .; D gene: .; J gene: TRBJ2-7; CDR3 protein: CASSPIVTYEQYF
V gene: TRBV27; clone size: few; D gene: .; J gene: TRBJ1-3; CDR3 protein: CASSLYPPSGNTIYF
V gene: TRBV14; clone size: medium-sized; D gene: TRBD1; J gene: TRBJ1-3; CDR3 protein: CASSQGGTAVSGNTIYF
V gene: TRBV29-1; clone size: .; D gene: .; J gene: TRBJ2-2; CDR3 protein: CSVAYTGELFF
V gene: TRBV7-2; clone size: .; D gene: .; J gene: TRBJ2-7; CDR3 protein: CASSSLIYEQYF
V gene: TRBV5-1; clone size: .; D gene: TRBD1; J gene: TRBJ2-4; CDR3 protein: CASSGGTGLAKNIQYF
V gene: TRBV25-1; clone size: many; D gene: .; J gene: TRBJ1-4; CDR3 protein: CASGGGREKLFF
V gene: TRBV5-1; clone size: many; D gene: .; J gene: TRBJ2-1; CDR3 protein: CASSQGTGRADEQFF
V gene: TRBV7-9; clone size: many; D gene: .; J gene: TRBJ2-5; CDR3 protein: CASSLGQAQETQYF
V gene: TRBV24-1; clone size: few; D gene: .; J gene: TRBJ2-7; CDR3 protein: CATSDSPGPEGYEQYF
V gene: TRBV20-1; clone size: few; D gene: .; J gene: TRBJ2-5; CDR3 protein: CSASPGTQETQYF
V gene: TRBV11-2; clone size: few; D gene: .; J gene: TRBJ2-5; CDR3 protein: CASSLDIERSQYF
V gene: TRBV29-1; clone size: many; D gene: .; J gene: TRBJ2-5; CDR3 protein: CSVVPASTDQETQYF
V gene: TRBV30; clone size: .; D gene: .; J gene: TRBJ1-1; CDR3 protein: CAWSLNRQAFF
V gene: TRBV4-1; clone size: few; D gene: .; J gene: TRBJ2-3; CDR3 protein: CASSRRPGGGETDTQYF
V gene: TRBV18; clone size: few; D gene: TRBD1; J gene: TRBJ2-1; CDR3 protein: CASSQGQGTYNEQFF
V gene: TRBV2; clone size: many; D gene: .; J gene: TRBJ2-7; CDR3 protein: CASSEAGPEGEQYF
V gene: TRBV6-1; clone size: .; D gene: .; J gene: TRBJ2-1; CDR3 protein: CASAAQMVYNEQFF
V gene: TRBV2; clone size: .; D gene: .; J gene: TRBJ2-7; CDR3 protein: CASSRRQPRDQTYEQYF
V gene: TRBV7-2; clone size: .; D gene: TRBD2; J gene: TRBJ2-1; CDR3 protein: CASSSLAGPSSEQFF
V gene: TRBV4-1; clone size: few; D gene: .; J gene: TRBJ2-1; CDR3 protein: CASSQREAGGNEQFF
V gene: TRBV29-1; clone size: many; D gene: TRBD2; J gene: TRBJ2-4; CDR3 protein: CSVVGQDSGSHENIQYF
V gene: TRBV28; clone size: .; D gene: .; J gene: TRBJ1-3; CDR3 protein: CASRPGGMGNTIYF
V gene: TRBV12-3/TRBV12-4; clone size: .; D gene: .; J gene: TRBJ2-2; CDR3 protein: CASSLLTGEPFF
V gene: TRBV6-1; clone size: few; D gene: .; J gene: TRBJ2-2; CDR3 protein: CATTMGRTTGELFF
V gene: TRBV29-1; clone size: many; D gene: TRBD2; J gene: TRBJ2-7; CDR3 protein: CSVEDWGGGSYEQYF
V gene: TRBV5-1; clone size: .; D gene: .; J gene: TRBJ2-5; CDR3 protein: CASSFRWAGGETQYF
V gene: TRBV12-3/TRBV12-4; clone size: few; D gene: .; J gene: TRBJ2-1; CDR3 protein: CASSSARRDNEQFF
V gene: TRBV20-1; clone size: few; D gene: .; J gene: TRBJ1-4; CDR3 protein: CSASGGLEKLFF
V gene: TRBV5-1; clone size: few; D gene: TRBD2; J gene: TRBJ2-3; CDR3 protein: CASSLSGGTEDTQYF
V gene: TRBV20-1; clone size: many; D gene: TRBD2; J gene: TRBJ2-7; CDR3 protein: CSAPRLAGGPYEPHF
V gene: TRBV27; clone size: many; D gene: TRBD2; J gene: TRBJ2-3; CDR3 protein: CASSPPGGDTQYF
V gene: TRBV7-2; clone size: few; D gene: .; J gene: TRBJ2-7; CDR3 protein: CASSWDRDRAYEQYF
V gene: TRBV9; clone size: many; D gene: TRBD1; J gene: TRBJ2-7; CDR3 protein: CASSVGGQLTYEQYF